These 23 T cell receptor beta chains came from one sample sequenced in a study of T cells in localized non-small cell lung cancer. The assay was immunoSEQ multiplex PCR, and TCRdb's table has in-frame clones only and misses some. The sample shows 100,000 to 150,000 clones, more than 80% of them seen only once. The material was peripheral blood, obtained before any cancer treatment. The source of these receptors is a female donor over 55 with stage I lung adenocarcinoma.

V usage is TRBV6-1 and J usage is TRBJ2-3, with no clear D. This CDR3 has 12 residues. Germline V lookup: CDR1 MNHNS, CDR2 SASEGT. Between the trimmed V and J ends, which lost 9 bases and 5 bases, there was a span of 12 bases. The CDR3 loop reads CASLGYIDTQYF. As DNA, the CDR3 is TGTGCCAGTCTAGGTTACATAGATACGCAGTATTTT.

The genes are TRBV5-5 and TRBJ1-5; D is possibly TRBD1 (5 bases). Trimming removed 0 bases at V and 3 bases at J, with 13 bases between. CDR1 and CDR2 (germline): SGHKS, YYEKEE (reference sequence). CDR3 length: 16 amino acids. The CDR3 region is CASSLVVGAVNQPQHF. CDR3 coding DNA: TGTGCCAGCAGCTTGGTTGTCGGGGCCGTCAATCAGCCCCAGCATTTT.

This clone was seen only once. The chain uses TRBV5-1 and TRBJ1-1, with D maybe TRBD1 (5 bases). The CDR3 loop spans 17 amino acids. Trimming pared 0 bases from V and 1 base from J, leaving 16 bases between. Germline loops: CDR1 SGHRS, CDR2 YFSETQ. The CDR3 is CASSLVQGGRANTEAFF. The DNA of the CDR3 is TGCGCCAGCAGCTTGGTTCAGGGAGGTCGGGCGAACACTGAAGCTTTCTTT.

This clone was seen only a few times. The rearrangement uses TRBV6-6 and TRBJ2-7; TRBD2 agrees at 8 bases. V lost 2 bases to trimming and J lost 4 bases; unmatched junction nucleotides: 7. Germline CDR1 is MNHNY and CDR2 is SVGAGI (reference sequence). The CDR3 runs 15 residues. The CDR3 is CASSYGGGLMYEQYF. CDR3 DNA: TGTGCCAGCAGTTACGGCGGGGGGCTAATGTACGAGCAGTACTTC.

The chain carries TRBV28 and TRBJ2-3; 8 bases are a match to TRBD2. Per germline, CDR1 MDHEN and CDR2 SYDVKM. V trimming: 8 bases; J trimming: 4 bases; junction bases outside the gene matches: 5. The CDR3 runs 13 residues. CDR3 nucleotides: TGTGCCAGCGGATCTAGCGGGTCAGATACGCAGTATTTT. The encoded protein is CASGSSGSDTQYF.

The chain carries TRBV7-2 and TRBJ2-7; 9 bases are a match to TRBD2. V lost 4 bases to trimming and J lost 9 bases; unmatched junction nucleotides: 19. The CDR3 is 17 residues long. Germline V gene data show CDR1 as SGHTA and CDR2 as FQGNSA. The CDR3 DNA is TGTGCCAGCAGCTCTACCCACCCGGGACTAGCTCCTCGGGTGCAGTACTTC. This encodes CASSSTHPGLAPRVQYF. The full variable domain, its missing parts supplied by reference TRBV7-2 and TRBJ2-7, is GAGVSQSPSNKVTEKGKDVELRCDPISGHTALYWYRQSLGQGLEFLIYFQGNSAPDKSGLPSDRFSAERTGGSVSTLTIQRTQQEDSAVYLCASSSTHPGLAPRVQYFGPGTRLTVT.

The CDR3 is CASSAGTSGSLEQFF. The DNA for the CDR3 is TGTGCCAGCAGCGCCGGGACTAGCGGGAGTCTTGAGCAGTTCTTC. This rearrangement joins TRBV9 to TRBJ2-1; 14 positions match TRBD2. Germline V gene lookup returns CDR1 SGDLS and CDR2 YYNGEE. The CDR3 runs 15 residues. Trimming cost V 3 bases and J 9 bases; bases outside gene matches: 5.

This clone appeared once. The V and J genes are TRBV18 and TRBJ1-4; D is unresolved. CDR3 length: 14 amino acids. Germline assignment: CDR1 KGHSH and CDR2 LQKENI. V was pared by 5 bases and J by 4 bases, with 11 bases between. The CDR3: CASSSQQINEKLFF. CDR3 DNA: TGTGCCAGCTCATCACAGCAAATTAATGAAAAACTGTTTTTT. Drawing the rest from reference TRBV18 and TRBJ1-4, the complete variable domain is NAGVMQNPRHLVRRRGQEARLRCSPMKGHSHVYWYRQLPEEGLKFMVYLQKENIIDESGMPKERFSAEFPKEGPSILRIQQVVRGDSAAYFCASSSQQINEKLFFGSGTQLSVL.

This sequence joins TRBV5-4 and TRBJ1-6; D remains unclear. The V and J ends lost 2 bases and 8 bases respectively, with 11 bases between them. The CDR3 covers 14 residues. The V gene's germline CDR1 is SGHNT and CDR2 YYREEE (reference sequence). DNA for the CDR3: TGTGCCAGCAGCTTAGACCCCCGGGATTCACCCCTCCACTTT. It translates to CASSLDPRDSPLHF. The whole variable domain, remainder taken from reference TRBV5-4 and TRBJ1-6, is ETGVTQSPTHLIKTRGQQVTLRCSSQSGHNTVSWYQQALGQGPQFIFQYYREEENGRGNFPPRFSGLQFPNYSSELNVNALELDDSALYLCASSLDPRDSPLHFGNGTRLTVT.

The rearrangement links TRBV30 to TRBJ1-1; D may be TRBD1 (6 bases). V lost 4 bases and J 0 bases, leaving 21 bases between the germline ends. CDR1 GTSNPN and CDR2 SVGIG come from the germline V gene (reference sequence). The length of the CDR3 is 17 residues. The CDR3 DNA is TGTGCCTGGACCCTGGGGGGGCTTGGGGCAGTGAACACTGAAGCTTTCTTT. This codes for CAWTLGGLGAVNTEAFF.

The chain carries TRBV6-5 and TRBJ2-7; D is possibly TRBD1 or TRBD2 (5 bases each). CDR3 length: 11 residues. Germline CDR1 MNHEY, CDR2 SVGAGI. Trimming left V 6 bases short and J 6 bases short, with 9 bases between. CDR3 nucleotides: TGTGCCAGCAGGACCGGGGCCGAGCAGTACTTC. Translation gives CASRTGAEQYF.

This chain links TRBV11-2 with TRBJ2-1; maybe TRBD1 (5 bases). V was cut by 0 bases and J by 6 bases, with 12 bases left in between. The length of the CDR3 is 15 residues. Per germline, CDR1 SGHAT and CDR2 FQNNGV. The CDR3 region is CASSLDPWGGNEQFF. In DNA form, the CDR3 reads TGTGCCAGCAGCTTAGATCCGTGGGGCGGCAATGAGCAGTTCTTC.

V is TRBV28 and J is TRBJ1-5; D gene ambiguous. Trimming shortened V by 6 bases and J by 3 bases, and 21 bases separated the two germline ends. This CDR3 has 17 amino acids. CDR1 is MDHEN, CDR2 SYDVKM, per germline. The CDR3 DNA reads TGTGCCAGCAGGCTACCCCGGACGGCAAATTTCAATCAGCCCCAGCATTTT. Its protein is CASRLPRTANFNQPQHF.

V and J are TRBV10-2 and TRBJ1-2; perhaps TRBD1 as D (6 bases). Trimming stripped 0 bases from V and 9 bases from J, with 11 bases between. The CDR3 contains 13 residues. Germline CDR1 reads WSHSY; CDR2 reads SAAADI. Here the CDR3 DNA reads TGCGCCAGCAGTGAGTCTCAGGGGAGGAGCTACACCTTC. The encoded protein is CASSESQGRSYTF.

This clone was recorded once. The chain joins TRBV28 to TRBJ1-4, with D hard to call. CDR3 length equals 12 residues. The V gene's germline CDR1 is MDHEN and CDR2 SYDVKM. V was cut by 6 bases and J by 8 bases, with 10 bases left in between. In DNA form, the CDR3 reads TGTGCCAGCAGAGATCCTCGGGAAAAACTGTTTTTT. Its translation is CASRDPREKLFF.

This chain's CDR3 is CASSPARWESTYNEQFF. CDR3 sequence (DNA): TGTGCCAGCAGCCCAGCACGGTGGGAGAGTACCTACAATGAGCAGTTCTTC. The chain recombines TRBV11-2 with TRBJ2-1; D is perhaps TRBD2 (5 bases). V lost 5 bases and J lost 2, with 19 bases in between. Germline assignment: CDR1 SGHAT and CDR2 FQNNGV. The CDR3 has 17 residues. The full variable domain, rest sourced from reference TRBV11-2 and TRBJ2-1, is EAGVAQSPRYKIIEKRQSVAFWCNPISGHATLYWYQQILGQGPKLLIQFQNNGVVDDSQLPKDRFSAERLKGVDSTLKIQPAKLEDSAVYLCASSPARWESTYNEQFFGPGTRLTVL.

There are a few counts of this clone. The chain couples TRBV6-5 to TRBJ1-2; D unresolved. The V gene's germline CDR1 is MNHEY and CDR2 SVGAGI. The CDR3 totals 11 residues. The V and J ends lost 2 bases and 6 bases respectively, with 4 bases between them. The CDR3 sequence: CASSYGHGYTF. In nucleotides, the CDR3 is TGTGCCAGCAGTTACGGGCATGGCTACACCTTC.

This rearrangement joins TRBV6-1 to TRBJ2-3; TRBD2 is a possible D gene (6 bases). V lost 6 bases and J lost 2, with 9 bases in between. The CDR3 consists of 13 residues. Looked up from germline, CDR1 is MNHNS and CDR2 is SASEGT. The DNA of the CDR3 is TGTGCCAGCAGGGGACTCCACACAGATACGCAGTATTTT. Protein: CASRGLHTDTQYF.

This sequence joins TRBV6-5 and TRBJ2-2, with D unresolved. V was clipped by 6 bases and J by 6 bases, with 11 bases between them. The length of the CDR3 is 13 residues. CDR1 is MNHEY and CDR2 is SVGAGI in the germline V gene. CDR3 nucleotide sequence: TGTGCCAGCAGACCCGTTGATGCCGGGGAGCTGTTTTTT. Its translation: CASRPVDAGELFF.

This chain connects TRBV7-9 to TRBJ2-1, with D possibly matching TRBD2 (7 bases). Per germline, CDR1 SEHNR and CDR2 FQNEAQ (reference sequence). V shed 4 bases and J shed 9 bases, with 16 bases lying between them. This CDR3 spans 14 amino acids. The CDR3 spells CASSYEGGGGEQFF. The CDR3 DNA is TGTGCCAGCAGCTACGAAGGGGGAGGGGGTGAGCAGTTCTTC.

The chain combines TRBV7-8 with TRBJ2-5; possible D gene TRBD1, 6 bases. CDR3 size: 13 residues. Trimming shortened V by 6 bases and J by 7 bases, and 15 bases separated the two germline ends. The germline gives CDR1 SGHVS, CDR2 FQNEAQ. CDR3: CASRGRGLGTQYF. The CDR3 DNA sequence: TGTGCCAGCAGAGGCAGGGGATTGGGGACCCAGTACTTC.

This rearrangement joins TRBV7-2 to TRBJ2-7, with D unresolved. CDR3 length: 15 residues. Germline-derived CDR1 and CDR2 are SGHTA and FQGNSA. Deletions cut 1 base from V and 7 bases from J, with 17 bases between. The CDR3 loop is CASSLVLGLGREQYF. The CDR3 DNA follows: TGTGCCAGCAGCTTAGTGTTGGGTTTAGGTAGGGAGCAGTACTTC.

This sequence joins TRBV6-4 and TRBJ1-2; D call uncertain. Trimming pared 0 bases from V and 2 bases from J, leaving 7 bases between. The CDR3 covers 14 residues. Germline V gives CDR1 MRHNA, CDR2 SNTAGT. CDR3 region: CASSDSSPNYGYTF. The CDR3 coding sequence is TGTGCCAGCAGTGACTCGTCCCCCAACTATGGCTACACCTTC.